This passage covers 17 T cell receptor beta chains from one sample sequenced in a study of hypomethylating agent response in myelodysplastic syndrome (dated by TCRdb to the early 2020s). Receptors were amplified or captured by the immunoSEQ multiplex PCR assay. Entries here come from immuneACCESS through TCRdb and include only in-frame sequences with V and J called. Some clones fail to appear in such tables; in the studies checked, an unresolved V gene covers under half of the shortfall, and the cause of the remainder is unknown. The sample table lists fewer than 3,500 clones, roughly 82% of them with a count of one. Together, the top ten hold 20% to 30% of the sample. The sequencing here drew on bone marrow, taken before or after starting hypomethylating agent treatment for myelodysplastic syndrome (not recorded which). The receptors here all came from a human donor with myelodysplastic syndrome.

This clone showed up just once. The rearrangement uses TRBV6-5 and TRBJ1-3; 9 bases are shared with TRBD1. This CDR3 contains 15 residues. CDR1 is MNHEY and CDR2 is SVGAGI in the germline V gene. V was clipped by 6 bases and J by 5 bases; unmatched bases: 8. The CDR3 nucleotides are TGTGCCAGCAGACCGTTGACAGGGGGTCGAAACACCATATATTTT. Its protein product is CASRPLTGGRNTIYF.

This clone was seen once. This chain uses TRBV4-3 with TRBJ1-2; no definite D call. Trimming removed 1 base at V and 4 bases at J, with 13 bases between. Germline V CDR1 and CDR2: LGHNA, YSLEER. The length of the CDR3 is 15 residues. The CDR3 protein is CASSQVGEFPYGYTF. CDR3 DNA: TGCGCCAGCAGCCAAGTTGGTGAGTTTCCCTATGGCTACACCTTC.

The gene calls are TRBV19 and TRBJ2-4; possibly TRBD1 for D (6 bases). V was shortened by 6 bases and J by 3 bases, with 15 bases between the two germline ends. The CDR3 spans 15 residues. Germline V gives CDR1 LNHDA, CDR2 SQIVND (reference sequence). The CDR3 sequence: CASRTGTADKNIQYF. DNA of the CDR3: TGTGCCAGTAGGACAGGTACGGCGGACAAAAACATTCAGTACTTC. Combining the CDR3 with reference TRBV19 and TRBJ2-4 gives the whole variable domain DGGITQSPKYLFRKEGQNVTLSCEQNLNHDAMYWYRQDPGQGLRLIYYSQIVNDFQKGDIAEGYSVSREKKESFPLTVTSAQKNPTAFYLCASRTGTADKNIQYFGAGTRLSVL.

The J gene is TRBJ2-5, the V gene TRBV4-1; a possible D gene is TRBD2 (7 bases). Per germline, CDR1 MGHRA and CDR2 YSYEKL. The CDR3 sequence is 16 residues long. Trimming cost V 4 bases and J 5 bases, with 20 bases left between them. The CDR3 reads CASSRIGGGQVETQYF. The CDR3 nucleotides read TGCGCCAGCAGCCGGATAGGGGGGGGCCAGGTGGAGACCCAGTACTTC.

CDR3 residues: CASSLLWGPWFGNQPQHF. The DNA of the CDR3 is TGTGCCAGCAGTTTATTATGGGGGCCCTGGTTCGGCAATCAGCCCCAGCATTTT. This chain links TRBV28 with TRBJ1-5, with a weak D call TRBD1 (6 bases). Trimming removed 1 base from V and 2 bases from J, with 18 bases in between. Per the germline V gene, CDR1 is MDHEN and CDR2 is SYDVKM. The CDR3 consists of 18 residues.

The rearrangement joins TRBV27 to TRBJ1-2, with D possibly matching TRBD1 (5 bases). The CDR3 length is 11 residues. The germline CDR1 and CDR2 sequences are MNHEY and SMNVEV (reference sequence). The germline V and J ends were trimmed by 6 bases and 5 bases, with 7 bases remaining between them. CDR3 sequence (DNA): TGTGCCAGCAGGACAGTTTATGGCTACACCTTC. It is translated as CASRTVYGYTF.

The V gene is TRBV9, the J gene TRBJ1-3, with D hard to call. This CDR3 region has 15 residues. V was shortened by 0 bases and J by 3 bases, with 10 bases between the two germline ends. CDR1 SGDLS and CDR2 YYNGEE come from the germline V gene. The CDR3 nucleotides read TGTGCCAGCAGCGTAGACTTCCGGGGTGGAAACACCATATATTTT. It yields the protein CASSVDFRGGNTIYF.

This chain uses TRBV10-2 with TRBJ1-5; possibly TRBD1 for D (5 bases). CDR1 is WSHSY and CDR2 is SAAADI in the germline V gene. The CDR3 has 14 residues. Trimming took 4 bases from V and 3 from J, leaving 10 bases between them. CDR3 amino acids: CASSADSFNQPQHF. The CDR3 nucleotides are TGCGCCAGCAGTGCTGACAGTTTCAATCAGCCCCAGCATTTT.

This sequence joins TRBV6-5 and TRBJ1-5; tentatively, D is TRBD1 (6 bases). V was cut by 8 bases and J by 0 bases, with 14 bases left in between. In germline, CDR1 is MNHEY, CDR2 SVGAGI. The CDR3 extends over 15 amino acids. This CDR3 is CASRLGTNSNQPQHF. The CDR3 coding sequence is TGTGCCAGCCGGCTCGGGACAAATAGCAATCAGCCCCAGCATTTT.

This chain joins TRBV19 and TRBJ1-1; D unclear. CDR3 length: 13 amino acids. V shed 7 bases and J shed 0 bases, with 9 bases lying between them. The germline CDR1 and CDR2 sequences are LNHDA and SQIVND (reference sequence). CDR3 sequence (DNA): TGTGCCAGTACCATGGGGTTGAACACTGAAGCTTTCTTT. It encodes CASTMGLNTEAFF.

The genes are TRBV19 and TRBJ1-2; maybe TRBD1 (6 bases). Trimming cost V 6 bases and J 8 bases, with 22 bases left between them. Germline CDR1 is LNHDA and CDR2 is SQIVND (reference sequence). The CDR3 has 15 residues. CDR3 bases: TGTGCCAGTAGCCGAGGGGCAGGGGCCGCTGACGGCTACACCTTC. It specifies CASSRGAGAADGYTF. The whole variable domain, remainder taken from reference TRBV19 and TRBJ1-2, is DGGITQSPKYLFRKEGQNVTLSCEQNLNHDAMYWYRQDPGQGLRLIYYSQIVNDFQKGDIAEGYSVSREKKESFPLTVTSAQKNPTAFYLCASSRGAGAADGYTFGSGTRLTVV.

The rearrangement joins TRBV15 to TRBJ2-3, with 10 bases aligning to TRBD2. Germline assignment: CDR1 LNHNV and CDR2 YYDKDF (reference sequence). Trimming removed 0 bases from V and 1 base from J; junction bases left unmatched: 1. The length of the CDR3 is 16 residues. Written as DNA, the CDR3 is TGTGCCACCAGCAGAGAAGGACTAGCGGGCACAGATACGCAGTATTTT. Translated: CATSREGLAGTDTQYF.

V usage is TRBV2 and J usage is TRBJ1-5, with no clear D. This CDR3 is 13 amino acids long. Germline CDR1 and CDR2: SNHLY and FYNNEI. V lost 7 bases and J lost 1, with 8 bases in between. The CDR3: CASTPGSNQPQHF. CDR3 DNA: TGTGCCAGCACTCCAGGAAGCAATCAGCCCCAGCATTTT. The variable domain in full, completed from reference TRBV2 and TRBJ1-5, reads EPEVTQTPSHQVTQMGQEVILRCVPISNHLYFYWYRQILGQKVEFLVSFYNNEISEKSEIFDDQFSVERPDGSNFTLKIRSTKLEDSAMYFCASTPGSNQPQHFGDGTRLSIL.

V is TRBV5-6 and J is TRBJ2-7; D might be TRBD1 (6 bases). The CDR3 is 15 residues long. V shed 0 bases and J shed 8 bases, with 18 bases lying between them. Germline V gene sequence: CDR1 SGHDT, CDR2 YYEEEE. For the CDR3, the DNA is TGTGCCAGCAGCTTGGGACAGCGAGGGGGAGACAAGCAGTACTTC. Its translation is CASSLGQRGGDKQYF.

Note on this clone: At one end, the junction sequence differs from germline, possibly due to a read error. Other nucleotide sequences from this sample produce the same CDR3. DNA of the CDR3: TGTGCCAGTAGTATAGGTCTAGCGGGCGGCTACGAGCAATACTTC. This codes for CASSIGLAGGYEQYF. The genes are TRBV19 and TRBJ2-7; TRBD2 matches 8 bases. From germline, CDR1 is LNHDA and CDR2 SQIVND (reference sequence). CDR3 length: 15 residues.

The rearrangement uses TRBV5-5 and TRBJ2-2; D is possibly TRBD2 (5 bases). The V gene lost 4 bases and the J gene lost 0 bases, with 10 bases spanning the gap. The CDR3 totals 15 residues. Germline V lookup: CDR1 SGHKS, CDR2 YYEKEE (reference sequence). This chain's CDR3 is CASSPTEANTGELFF. The CDR3 bases are TGTGCCAGCAGCCCCACGGAGGCGAACACCGGGGAGCTGTTTTTT.

The chain is built from TRBV9 and TRBJ2-2, with 11 bases aligning to TRBD1. Germline-derived CDR1 and CDR2 are SGDLS and YYNGEE. The length of the CDR3 is 15 residues. V was pared by 4 bases and J by 5 bases, with 4 bases of the junction left unmatched. The DNA of the CDR3 is TGTGCCAGCAGCCCGGGGACAGGGGGAACCGGGGAGCTGTTTTTT. It translates to CASSPGTGGTGELFF. Variable domain in full (rest from reference TRBV9 and TRBJ2-2): DSGVTQTPKHLITATGQRVTLRCSPRSGDLSVYWYQQSLDQGLQFLIQYYNGEERAKGNILERFSAQQFPDLHSELNLSSLELGDSALYFCASSPGTGGTGELFFGEGSRLTVL.